A single sample gave rise to the 17 T cell receptor beta chains below, sequenced in a study of memory CD4+ T cells and cytomegalovirus serostatus. Data came from immunoSEQ multiplex PCR; TCRdb stores just in-frame clones and leaves some out. The data show approximately 60,000 clones, with about 81% seen just once and approximately 1% held by the top ten. Single viable CD3+CD4+CD8-CD45RO+ cells were sorted as the memory CD4+ T cells. Input material: memory CD4+ T cells from blood. These receptors all stem from an adult in good health and CMV-seronegative.

The J gene is TRBJ2-4, the V gene TRBV10-2; D call uncertain. V lost 0 bases, J lost 9 bases, and 9 bases lay in between. This CDR3 contains 13 residues. Germline lookup yields CDR1 WSHSY and CDR2 SAAADI. The CDR3 loop is CASSESQLAIQYF. In nucleotides, the CDR3 is TGCGCCAGCAGTGAGTCCCAATTAGCCATTCAGTACTTC.

The chain uses TRBV30 and TRBJ2-3; 10 bases map to TRBD2. Germline V gene lookup returns CDR1 GTSNPN and CDR2 SVGIG (reference sequence). The CDR3 has 13 residues. J lost 6 bases, V lost 0 bases, and 0 bases had no gene match. The chain's CDR3 is CAWSVAGGDTQYF. In DNA form, the CDR3 reads TGTGCCTGGAGTGTAGCGGGAGGGGATACGCAGTATTTT.

The chain joins TRBV6-1 to TRBJ2-6; no reliable D call. Looked up from germline, CDR1 is MNHNS and CDR2 is SASEGT. V lost 5 bases, J lost 0 bases, and 8 bases lay in between. The CDR3 loop spans 15 amino acids. The CDR3 DNA is TGTGCCAGCAGTTCATCGTACTCTGGGGCCAACGTCCTGACTTTC. It translates to CASSSSYSGANVLTF.

This clone was detected only a few times. This sequence joins TRBV6-5 and TRBJ1-4; D may be TRBD1 (6 bases). Trimming took 4 bases from V and 8 from J, leaving 11 bases between them. CDR1 MNHEY and CDR2 SVGAGI come from the germline V gene. This CDR3 is 13 amino acids long. The CDR3, as DNA: TGTGCCAGCAGTTCACCAGGGGTCGAAAAACTGTTTTTT. It specifies CASSSPGVEKLFF.

This clone was counted between two and nine times. CDR3 in amino acids: CASSPSTGSSYNEQFF. In nucleotides, the CDR3 is TGTGCCAGCAGTCCCTCAACAGGGAGCTCCTACAATGAGCAGTTCTTC. The V call is TRBV28, the J call TRBJ2-1, with D perhaps matching TRBD1 (6 bases). V gave up 5 bases and J gave up 0 bases, with 14 bases separating them. CDR1 and CDR2 from the germline V gene are MDHEN and SYDVKM. This CDR3 is 16 amino acids long.

This clone was seen more than once but under ten times. The J gene is TRBJ1-2, the V gene TRBV28; D perhaps matches TRBD1 (5 bases). CDR1 is MDHEN, CDR2 SYDVKM, per germline. Trimming took 6 bases from V and 6 from J, leaving 11 bases between them. This CDR3 has 12 amino acids. The CDR3 protein is CASRGDVHGYTF. DNA for the CDR3: TGTGCCAGCAGGGGGGACGTCCATGGCTACACCTTC.

The rearrangement uses TRBV10-3 and TRBJ2-7, with 12 bases fitting TRBD2. This CDR3 is 15 amino acids long. Germline lookup yields CDR1 ENHRY and CDR2 SYGVKD. With 5 bases clipped from V and 7 bases from J, the junction kept 9 bases outside the gene matches. The CDR3 DNA reads TGTGCCATCAGTAGACTAGCGGGAGATTTGAAGGAGCAGTACTTC. It yields the protein CAISRLAGDLKEQYF.

The V call is TRBV6-5, the J call TRBJ1-3; 8 bases are a match to TRBD1. V shed 0 bases and J 4 bases; nucleotides not matched to a gene: 5. CDR1 and CDR2 from the germline V gene are MNHEY and SVGAGI. The CDR3 totals 16 residues. The CDR3 DNA is TGTGCCAGCAGTTACTCTAAACAGGGGGGCGGAAACACCATATATTTT. This encodes CASSYSKQGGGNTIYF.

The chain joins TRBV6-1 to TRBJ2-2; the match to TRBD2 covers 7 bases. CDR3 length equals 17 residues. The germline gives CDR1 MNHNS, CDR2 SASEGT. With 0 bases clipped from V and 6 bases from J, the junction kept 10 bases outside the gene matches. CDR3 protein: CASSEALRTSKPGELFF. CDR3 bases: TGTGCCAGCAGTGAAGCGCTTCGGACTAGTAAGCCCGGGGAGCTGTTTTTT.

The chain has TRBV30 and TRBJ2-7; possibly TRBD1 for D (6 bases). The CDR3 totals 12 residues. V was pared by 0 bases and J by 5 bases, with 8 bases between. Looked up from germline, CDR1 is GTSNPN and CDR2 is SVGIG (reference sequence). The CDR3 region is CAWSVTGNEQYF. As DNA, the CDR3 is TGTGCCTGGAGTGTGACAGGTAACGAGCAGTACTTC.

J is TRBJ2-2 and V is TRBV19; 10 nucleotides agree with TRBD2. The germline CDR1 and CDR2 sequences are LNHDA and SQIVND (reference sequence). V was pared by 5 bases and J by 1 base, with 4 bases of the junction left unmatched. The CDR3 runs to 16 residues. The CDR3 coding sequence is TGTGCCAGTAGTGGCCGGACTAGCGGGAACACCGGGGAGCTGTTTTTT. It specifies CASSGRTSGNTGELFF.

This chain uses TRBV18 with TRBJ2-3; D is unresolved. The V and J ends lost 5 bases and 0 bases respectively, with 9 bases between them. The CDR3 spans 14 residues. The V gene's germline CDR1 is KGHSH and CDR2 LQKENI. This CDR3 reads CASSWSTSTDTQYF. As DNA, the CDR3 is TGTGCCAGCTCATGGAGTACCAGCACAGATACGCAGTATTTT.

The V and J genes are TRBV6-4 and TRBJ2-2, with a tentative D call TRBD2 (6 bases). The CDR3 is 14 residues long. Germline loops: CDR1 MRHNA, CDR2 SNTAGT. V lost 5 bases, J lost 6 bases, and 13 bases lay in between. The CDR3 here is CASSTGAVAGELFF. CDR3 nucleotides: TGTGCCAGCAGTACGGGAGCGGTGGCCGGGGAGCTGTTTTTT.

This rearrangement joins TRBV12-5 to TRBJ2-1; perhaps TRBD2 as D (5 bases). The CDR3 consists of 17 residues. V dropped 6 bases and J dropped 0 bases, with 18 bases sitting between them. CDR1 and CDR2 (germline): LGHNT, FRNRAP. The CDR3 spells CASGTQGRGYSYNEQFF. The CDR3 DNA is TGTGCTAGTGGGACCCAAGGTCGCGGGTACTCCTACAATGAGCAGTTCTTC.

This clone was found a few times. J is TRBJ2-6 and V is TRBV15; D possibly corresponds to TRBD2 (5 bases). V lost 5 bases to trimming and J lost 0 bases, with 14 bases between them. There are 17 residues in the CDR3. The V gene's germline CDR1 is LNHNV and CDR2 YYDKDF (reference sequence). The CDR3 DNA reads TGTGCCACCAGCCCTCCGGGGAGCCTCTCTGGGGCCAACGTCCTGACTTTC. Encoded protein: CATSPPGSLSGANVLTF.

J is TRBJ2-2 and V is TRBV7-2, with D hard to call. The CDR3 is 12 residues long. Trimming removed 2 bases from V and 5 bases from J, with 3 bases in between. Germline V CDR1 and CDR2: SGHTA, FQGNSA. The CDR3 DNA reads as TGTGCCAGCAGCTTAACAACCGGGGAGCTGTTTTTT. Translating it yields CASSLTTGELFF. Filled out from reference TRBV7-2 and TRBJ2-2, the complete variable domain reads GAGVSQSPSNKVTEKGKDVELRCDPISGHTALYWYRQSLGQGLEFLIYFQGNSAPDKSGLPSDRFSAERTGGSVSTLTIQRTQQEDSAVYLCASSLTTGELFFGEGSRLTVL.

V gene TRBV7-9 combines with J gene TRBJ2-1; D perhaps matches TRBD2 (6 bases). V was shortened by 3 bases and J by 8 bases, with 11 bases between the two germline ends. CDR1 is SEHNR, CDR2 FQNEAQ, per germline (reference sequence). The CDR3 consists of 13 residues. This CDR3 reads CASSFASGHEQFF. For the CDR3, the DNA is TGTGCCAGCAGCTTTGCAAGCGGGCATGAGCAGTTCTTC.